The 20 T cell receptor beta chains below were found in one sample sequenced in a study of graft-versus-host responses after intestinal transplantation. Antigens for these TCRs are unknown. Clones were read by immunoSEQ multiplex PCR, and TCRdb kept only the in-frame ones, dropping some. The sample holds about 120,000 clones, 90% seen once. The source was unstimulated CD4+ T cells sorted from spleen or lymph node cells, collected before intestinal transplant. Receptors were obtained from a human donor who received an intestinal transplant.

The genes are TRBV6-5 and TRBJ2-7, with D tentatively TRBD1 (6 bases). V lost 6 bases, J lost 4 bases, and 16 bases lay in between. Germline V lookup: CDR1 MNHEY, CDR2 SVGAGI. The CDR3 spans 14 residues. The CDR3 region has the DNA TGTGCCAGCAGCCACAGGGTGGGGCCATACGAGCAGTACTTC. This translates into CASSHRVGPYEQYF.

This chain uses TRBV11-2 with TRBJ2-1; 11 positions agree with TRBD2. Germline V gives CDR1 SGHAT, CDR2 FQNNGV. This CDR3 region has 16 residues. Trimming took 1 base from V and 9 from J; bases not matched to a gene: 8. This CDR3 reads CASSLGVGLAGGEQFF. CDR3 nucleotide sequence: TGTGCCAGCAGCTTAGGGGTCGGGCTAGCGGGAGGTGAGCAGTTCTTC.

This clone was counted once. The chain couples TRBV7-8 to TRBJ1-6; 7 nucleotides agree with TRBD1. The CDR3 extends over 15 amino acids. Trimming at V came to 8 bases and at J to 7 bases, leaving 11 bases not matched to a gene. Germline CDR1 and CDR2: SGHVS and FQNEAQ. The CDR3 is CASSTRGQRNSPLHF. CDR3 sequence (DNA): TGTGCCAGCTCAACCCGGGGACAGAGAAATTCACCCCTCCACTTT. Filled out from reference TRBV7-8 and TRBJ1-6, the complete variable domain reads GAGVSQSPRYKVAKRGQDVALRCDPISGHVSLFWYQQALGQGPEFLTYFQNEAQLDKSGLPSDRFFAERPEGSVSTLKIQRTQQEDSAVYLCASSTRGQRNSPLHFGNGTRLTVT.

The genes are TRBV5-1 and TRBJ2-4; perhaps TRBD2 as D (6 bases). Germline V CDR1 and CDR2: SGHRS, YFSETQ. The CDR3 consists of 16 residues. Trimming left V 0 bases short and J 6 bases short, with 16 bases between. The CDR3: CASSLEPGDGVNIQYF. The CDR3 nucleotides read TGCGCCAGCAGCTTGGAACCGGGAGATGGCGTAAACATTCAGTACTTC.

The chain links TRBV27 to TRBJ2-2, with TRBD2 identical over 7 bases. CDR1 and CDR2 (germline): MNHEY, SMNVEV (reference sequence). The CDR3 is made up of 15 amino acids. Trimming at V came to 8 bases and at J to 0 bases, leaving 6 bases not matched to a gene. The CDR3 coding sequence is TGTGCCAGCCAGAGGACTAGATCGAACACCGGGGAGCTGTTTTTT. Its translation is CASQRTRSNTGELFF.

This chain connects TRBV9 to TRBJ1-6; 9 bases are shared with TRBD1. This CDR3 has 15 amino acids. V gave up 4 bases and J gave up 6 bases; unmatched junction bases: 5. The germline CDR1 and CDR2 sequences are SGDLS and YYNGEE. CDR3 bases: TGTGCCAGCAGCCCACGGGACAGGGTTAATTCACCCCTCCACTTT. Its translation is CASSPRDRVNSPLHF.

This chain joins TRBV25-1 and TRBJ1-1; D call uncertain. V was pared by 5 bases and J by 0 bases, with 10 bases between. The CDR3 runs to 14 residues. CDR1 MGHDK and CDR2 SYGVNS come from the germline V gene. CDR3 amino acids: CASSPTRMNTEAFF. As DNA, the CDR3 is TGTGCCAGCAGTCCAACGAGGATGAACACTGAAGCTTTCTTT.

The CDR3 region has the DNA TGTGCCAGCAGCCAAGATCGAGGCATCCCTAGCACAGATACGCAGTATTTT. As protein: CASSQDRGIPSTDTQYF. J is TRBJ2-3 and V is TRBV14; D call uncertain. There are 17 residues in the CDR3. Germline CDR1 and CDR2: SGHDN and FVKESK. Trimming removed 0 bases at V and 0 bases at J, with 13 bases between.

The rearrangement links TRBV5-1 to TRBJ2-6, with TRBD2 matching 7 bases. The germline gives CDR1 SGHRS, CDR2 YFSETQ. The length of the CDR3 is 16 residues. Unmatched junction bases numbered 3, after V lost 2 bases and J lost 1 base. The CDR3 region has the DNA TGCGCCAGCAGCTTAACAGCGGGATCTGGGGCCAACGTCCTGACTTTC. Its translation: CASSLTAGSGANVLTF. The whole variable domain, remainder taken from reference TRBV5-1 and TRBJ2-6, is KAGVTQTPRYLIKTRGQQVTLSCSPISGHRSVSWYQQTPGQGLQFLFEYFSETQRNKGNFPGRFSGRQFSNSRSEMNVSTLELGDSALYLCASSLTAGSGANVLTFGAGSRLTVL.

This chain uses TRBV30 with TRBJ1-5; 10 bases align to TRBD1. Trimming removed 2 bases from V and 4 bases from J; junction bases left unmatched: 11. Germline loops: CDR1 GTSNPN, CDR2 SVGIG (reference sequence). CDR3 length: 17 residues. The chain's CDR3 is CAWSNRDRGVFNQPQHF. In DNA, the CDR3 is TGTGCCTGGAGTAACCGGGACAGGGGCGTTTTTAATCAGCCCCAGCATTTT.

This rearrangement joins TRBV7-2 to TRBJ2-5; D is unclear. Germline V gives CDR1 SGHTA, CDR2 FQGNSA. V was clipped by 3 bases and J by 7 bases, with 6 bases between them. The CDR3 is 11 residues long. The CDR3 DNA sequence: TGTGCCAGCAGCTTTGTCGGGACCCAGTACTTC. Protein product: CASSFVGTQYF.

The chain carries TRBV28 and TRBJ2-5; the match to TRBD2 covers 11 bases. V was clipped by 5 bases and J by 7 bases; unmatched bases: 12. Germline-derived CDR1 and CDR2 are MDHEN and SYDVKM. The CDR3 runs 16 residues. The CDR3 DNA is TGTGCCAGCAGTCCCTCGGGACTAGCGGCTCCGGGGACCCAGTACTTC. Translated, it gives CASSPSGLAAPGTQYF. Based on the CDR3 plus reference TRBV28 and TRBJ2-5, the full variable domain is DVKVTQSSRYLVKRTGEKVFLECVQDMDHENMFWYRQDPGLGLRLIYFSYDVKMKEKGDIPEGYSVSREKKERFSLILESASTNQTSMYLCASSPSGLAAPGTQYFGPGTRLLVL.

The chain is built from TRBV27 and TRBJ1-2; TRBD1 matches 8 bases. Per the germline V gene, CDR1 is MNHEY and CDR2 is SMNVEV (reference sequence). V lost 3 bases, J lost 7 bases, and 7 bases stayed unmatched. There are 14 residues in the CDR3. CDR3 DNA: TGTGCCAGCAGTTTTGGGCAGGGGGCGGGTGGCTACACCTTC. This sequence encodes CASSFGQGAGGYTF.

This chain connects TRBV5-1 to TRBJ1-1; D gene ambiguous. The CDR3 contains 15 residues. Germline-derived CDR1 and CDR2 are SGHRS and YFSETQ. V lost 0 bases and J 2 bases, leaving 11 bases between the germline ends. CDR3 in amino acids: CASSLVSGINTEAFF. The CDR3 region has the DNA TGCGCCAGCAGCTTGGTCTCGGGGATAAACACTGAAGCTTTCTTT. The entire variable domain, with the rest obtained from reference TRBV5-1 and TRBJ1-1, is as follows: KAGVTQTPRYLIKTRGQQVTLSCSPISGHRSVSWYQQTPGQGLQFLFEYFSETQRNKGNFPGRFSGRQFSNSRSEMNVSTLELGDSALYLCASSLVSGINTEAFFGQGTRLTVV.

V usage is TRBV15 and J usage is TRBJ1-3; unclear D gene. Germline CDR1 is LNHNV and CDR2 is YYDKDF (reference sequence). CDR3 size: 18 residues. V lost 0 bases and J 0 bases, leaving 15 bases between the germline ends. The CDR3 nucleotides are TGTGCCACCAGCAGAGATCGCCTCCCCGAGTTCTCTGGAAACACCATATATTTT. This gives the protein CATSRDRLPEFSGNTIYF.

V usage is TRBV19 and J usage is TRBJ1-3; D perhaps matches TRBD1 (6 bases). CDR3 size: 15 residues. Germline V lookup: CDR1 LNHDA, CDR2 SQIVND (reference sequence). The germline V and J ends were trimmed by 3 bases and 0 bases, with 9 bases remaining between them. The CDR3 DNA follows: TGTGCCAGTAGTATCGGACAGTACTCTGGAAACACCATATATTTT. This gives the protein CASSIGQYSGNTIYF.

This chain links TRBV5-1 with TRBJ2-7, with a tentative D call TRBD1 (6 bases). The V end was cut by 5 bases, the J end by 5 bases, with 23 bases between. The CDR3 runs to 16 residues. The germline V gene has CDR1 SGHRS and CDR2 YFSETQ. The CDR3 here is CASSRGIRDTGDEQYF. CDR3 sequence (DNA): TGCGCCAGCAGTCGAGGGATCCGGGACACCGGTGACGAGCAGTACTTC.

This rearrangement joins TRBV7-9 to TRBJ2-2, with a possible D match to TRBD2 (6 bases). This CDR3 is built from 14 residues. Germline CDR1 reads SEHNR; CDR2 reads FQNEAQ (reference sequence). The V gene lost 3 bases and the J gene lost 4 bases, with 9 bases spanning the gap. The DNA for the CDR3 is TGTGCCAGCAGCTTTCAGGGAGGCACCGGGGAGCTGTTTTTT. The encoded protein is CASSFQGGTGELFF.

The V and J genes are TRBV5-1 and TRBJ2-7; 12 positions agree with TRBD2. Trimming took 8 bases from V and 1 from J; bases not matched to a gene: 4. The CDR3 consists of 14 residues. In germline, CDR1 is SGHRS, CDR2 YFSETQ. Here the CDR3 reads CASSGTSGSYEQYF. The CDR3 DNA reads TGCGCCAGTTCCGGGACTAGCGGGTCCTACGAGCAGTACTTC.

J is TRBJ2-2 and V is TRBV19, with TRBD2 as a possible D gene (6 bases). The CDR3 is 16 amino acids. Trimming left V 11 bases short and J 4 bases short, with 23 bases between. Germline V CDR1 and CDR2: LNHDA, SQIVND (reference sequence). The CDR3 DNA is TGTGCCTCGGCCTCCCGGAGGGCCCCGGGCACCGGGGAGCTGTTTTTT. This encodes CASASRRAPGTGELFF.